This T cell receptor beta chain appears in the sequencing data of a study of T cell repertoires in cytomegalovirus infection. Study summary: In public TCR beta signatures, there were indications of both CMV infection and matching HLA type.

TCRdb independently ran MiXCR on the reads; one entry per CDR3 protein. The repertoire includes some 440,000 distinct CDR3 sequences, approximately 32% of them detected once, and roughly 15% sits in the top ten. This clonotype was recorded a few times. Its antigen remains unidentified. Study-level results: Within the response measured ex vivo, HLA-C-restricted CMV-specific TCR beta clonotypes were dominant. Identification of carriers of CMV plus the relevant HLA was performed using cumulative public TCR beta family frequency.

Deletions cut 5 bases from V and 10 bases from J, with 15 bases between. This CDR3 is built from 12 residues. Germline V lookup: CDR1 SGHAT, CDR2 FQNNGV. V is TRBV11-2 and J is TRBJ2-7; no definite D call. The specimen was PBMCs. This clonotype was obtained from a human donor in good health (CMV status not recorded). Some clones in this sample may be carry-over from other donors' samples. The CDR3 nucleotides read TGTGCCAGCAGCCCCCTAAGGGTAACTCAGTACTTC. Translated, it gives CASSPLRVTQYF.